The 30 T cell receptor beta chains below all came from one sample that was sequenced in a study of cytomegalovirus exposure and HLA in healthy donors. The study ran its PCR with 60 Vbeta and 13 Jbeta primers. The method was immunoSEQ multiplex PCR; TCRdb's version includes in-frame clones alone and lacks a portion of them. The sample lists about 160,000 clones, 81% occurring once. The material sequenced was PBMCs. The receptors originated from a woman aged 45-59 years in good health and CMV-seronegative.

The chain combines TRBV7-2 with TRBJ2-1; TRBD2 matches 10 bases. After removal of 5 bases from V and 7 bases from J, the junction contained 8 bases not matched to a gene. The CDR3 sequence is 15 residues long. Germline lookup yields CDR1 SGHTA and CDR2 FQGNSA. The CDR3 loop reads CASSPPAGGKNEQFF. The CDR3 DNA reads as TGTGCCAGCAGCCCTCCAGCGGGGGGGAAGAATGAGCAGTTCTTC.

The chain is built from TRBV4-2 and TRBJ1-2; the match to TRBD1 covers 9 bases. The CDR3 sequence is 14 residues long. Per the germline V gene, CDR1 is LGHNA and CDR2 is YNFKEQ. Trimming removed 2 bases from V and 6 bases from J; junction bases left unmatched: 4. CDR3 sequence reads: CASSQRGQGNGYTF. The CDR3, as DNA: TGTGCCAGCAGCCAAAGGGGACAGGGTAATGGCTACACCTTC.

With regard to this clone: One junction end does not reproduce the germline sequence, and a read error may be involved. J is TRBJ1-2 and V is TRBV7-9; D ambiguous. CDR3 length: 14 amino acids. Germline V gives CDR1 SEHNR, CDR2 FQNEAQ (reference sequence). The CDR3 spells CSSSMTQEGDGYTF. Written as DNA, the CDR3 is TGTTCCAGCAGCATGACTCAAGAAGGAGATGGCTACACCTTC.

This CDR3 is CASSLGLAGEQYF. The CDR3 DNA is TGTGCCAGCAGCTTGGGACTAGCGGGAGAGCAGTACTTC. V and J are TRBV5-4 and TRBJ2-7, with 11 bases lining up with TRBD2. After removal of 0 bases from V and 7 bases from J, the junction contained 0 bases not matched to a gene. The length of the CDR3 is 13 residues. The germline V gene has CDR1 SGHNT and CDR2 YYREEE (reference sequence).

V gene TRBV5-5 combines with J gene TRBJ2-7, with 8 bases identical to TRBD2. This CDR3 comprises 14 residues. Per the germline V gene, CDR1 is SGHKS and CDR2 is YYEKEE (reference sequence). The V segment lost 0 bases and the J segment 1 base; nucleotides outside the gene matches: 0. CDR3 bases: TGTGCCAGCAGCTTGGCTAGCGGGTCCTACGAGCAGTACTTC. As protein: CASSLASGSYEQYF.

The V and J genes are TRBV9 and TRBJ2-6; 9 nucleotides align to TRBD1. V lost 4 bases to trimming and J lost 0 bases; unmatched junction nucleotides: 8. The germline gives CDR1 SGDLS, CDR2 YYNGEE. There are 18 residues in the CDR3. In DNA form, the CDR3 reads TGTGCCAGCAGCCCCCTGGGGACAGGGTTCTCTGGGGCCAACGTCCTGACTTTC. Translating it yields CASSPLGTGFSGANVLTF.

For the CDR3, the DNA is TGTGCCAGCAGCCAAGCGCTAGCGTTTTCCTACAATGAGCAGTTCTTC. Encoded protein: CASSQALAFSYNEQFF. The chain employs TRBV4-2 and TRBJ2-1, with TRBD2 as a possible D gene (6 bases). The CDR3 is 16 amino acids. V gave up 1 base and J gave up 1 base, with 11 bases separating them. The germline CDR1 and CDR2 sequences are LGHNA and YNFKEQ.

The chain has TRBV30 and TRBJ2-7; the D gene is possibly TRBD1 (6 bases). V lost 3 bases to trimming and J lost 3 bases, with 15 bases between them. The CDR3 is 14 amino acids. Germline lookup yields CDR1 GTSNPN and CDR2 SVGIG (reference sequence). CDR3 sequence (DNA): TGTGCCTGGAGGGGCGGACAGAACTACTACGAGCAGTACTTC. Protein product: CAWRGGQNYYEQYF.

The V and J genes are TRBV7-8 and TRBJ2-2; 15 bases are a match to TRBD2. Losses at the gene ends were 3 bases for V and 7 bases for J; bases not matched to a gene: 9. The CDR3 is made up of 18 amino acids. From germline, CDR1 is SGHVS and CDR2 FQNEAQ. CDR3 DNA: TGTGCCAGCAGCTTCCGTCCCGGGACTAGCGGGGGGAACGGGGAGCTGTTTTTT. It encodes CASSFRPGTSGGNGELFF. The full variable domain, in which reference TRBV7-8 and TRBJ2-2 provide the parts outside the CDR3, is GAGVSQSPRYKVAKRGQDVALRCDPISGHVSLFWYQQALGQGPEFLTYFQNEAQLDKSGLPSDRFFAERPEGSVSTLKIQRTQQEDSAVYLCASSFRPGTSGGNGELFFGEGSRLTVL.

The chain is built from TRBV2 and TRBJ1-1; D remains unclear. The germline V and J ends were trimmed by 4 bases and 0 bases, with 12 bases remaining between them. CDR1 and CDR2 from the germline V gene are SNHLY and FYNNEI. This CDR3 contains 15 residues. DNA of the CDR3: TGTGCCAGCAGTGTGGAGTCAACCATGAACACTGAAGCTTTCTTT. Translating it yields CASSVESTMNTEAFF.

CDR3 sequence reads: CASSLSGMNTEAFF. The DNA for the CDR3 is TGTGCCAGCAGCTTAAGCGGGATGAACACTGAAGCTTTCTTT. The V and J genes are TRBV7-6 and TRBJ1-1; no reliable D call. The CDR3 is 14 residues long. The V end was cut by 2 bases, the J end by 0 bases, with 7 bases between. In germline, CDR1 is SGHVS, CDR2 FNYEAQ.

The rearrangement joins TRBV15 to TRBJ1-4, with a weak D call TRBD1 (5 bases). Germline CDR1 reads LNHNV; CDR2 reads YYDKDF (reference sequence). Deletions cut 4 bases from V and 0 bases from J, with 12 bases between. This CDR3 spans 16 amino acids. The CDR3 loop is CATSNKQGSTNEKLFF. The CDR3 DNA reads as TGTGCCACCAGCAATAAGCAGGGCTCAACTAATGAAAAACTGTTTTTT.

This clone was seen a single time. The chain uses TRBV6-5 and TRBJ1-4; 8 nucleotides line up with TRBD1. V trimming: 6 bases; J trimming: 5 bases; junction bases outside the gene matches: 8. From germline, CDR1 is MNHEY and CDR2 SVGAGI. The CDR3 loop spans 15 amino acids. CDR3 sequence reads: CASRPTGGFNEKLFF. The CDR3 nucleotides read TGTGCCAGCAGACCAACAGGGGGGTTCAATGAAAAACTGTTTTTT.

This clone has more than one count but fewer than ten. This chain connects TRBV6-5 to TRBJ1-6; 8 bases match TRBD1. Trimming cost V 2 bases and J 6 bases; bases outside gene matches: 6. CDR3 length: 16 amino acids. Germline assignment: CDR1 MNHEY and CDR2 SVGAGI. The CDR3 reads CASSYKGQATNSPLHF. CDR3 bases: TGTGCCAGCAGTTACAAGGGACAGGCCACTAATTCACCCCTCCACTTT.

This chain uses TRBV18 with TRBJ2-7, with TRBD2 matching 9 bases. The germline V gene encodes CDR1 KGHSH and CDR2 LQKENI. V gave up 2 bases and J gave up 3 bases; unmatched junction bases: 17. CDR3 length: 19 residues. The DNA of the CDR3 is TGTGCCAGCTCACCATACCCAGGAGGTAGCGGGAGAGGTTTCTACGAGCAGTACTTC. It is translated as CASSPYPGGSGRGFYEQYF.

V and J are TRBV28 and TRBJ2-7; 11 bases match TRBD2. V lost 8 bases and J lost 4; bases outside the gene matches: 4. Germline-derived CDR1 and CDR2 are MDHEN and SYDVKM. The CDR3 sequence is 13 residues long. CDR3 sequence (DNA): TGTGCCAGCCGGACTAGCGGGTTATACGAGCAGTACTTC. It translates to CASRTSGLYEQYF. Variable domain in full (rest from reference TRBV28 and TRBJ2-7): DVKVTQSSRYLVKRTGEKVFLECVQDMDHENMFWYRQDPGLGLRLIYFSYDVKMKEKGDIPEGYSVSREKKERFSLILESASTNQTSMYLCASRTSGLYEQYFGPGTRLTVT.

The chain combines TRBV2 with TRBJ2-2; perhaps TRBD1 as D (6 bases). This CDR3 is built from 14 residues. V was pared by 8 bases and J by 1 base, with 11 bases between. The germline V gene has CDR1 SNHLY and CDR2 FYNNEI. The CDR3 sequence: CASGGQLNTGELFF. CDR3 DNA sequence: TGTGCCAGCGGGGGACAATTGAACACCGGGGAGCTGTTTTTT. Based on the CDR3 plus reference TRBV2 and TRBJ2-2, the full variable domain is EPEVTQTPSHQVTQMGQEVILRCVPISNHLYFYWYRQILGQKVEFLVSFYNNEISEKSEIFDDQFSVERPDGSNFTLKIRSTKLEDSAMYFCASGGQLNTGELFFGEGSRLTVL.

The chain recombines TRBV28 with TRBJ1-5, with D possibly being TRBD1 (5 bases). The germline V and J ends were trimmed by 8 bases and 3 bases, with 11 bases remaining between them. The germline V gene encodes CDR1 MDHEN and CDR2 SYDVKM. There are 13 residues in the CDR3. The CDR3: CASGTGLNQPQHF. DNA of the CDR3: TGTGCCAGCGGCACAGGTCTCAATCAGCCCCAGCATTTT.

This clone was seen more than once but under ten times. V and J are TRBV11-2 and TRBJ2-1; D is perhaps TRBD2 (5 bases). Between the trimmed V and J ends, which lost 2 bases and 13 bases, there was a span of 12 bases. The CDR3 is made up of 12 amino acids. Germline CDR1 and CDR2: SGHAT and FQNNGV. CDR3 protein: CASSLLPRGQFF. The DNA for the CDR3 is TGTGCCAGCAGCTTACTGCCCCGGGGACAGTTCTTC.

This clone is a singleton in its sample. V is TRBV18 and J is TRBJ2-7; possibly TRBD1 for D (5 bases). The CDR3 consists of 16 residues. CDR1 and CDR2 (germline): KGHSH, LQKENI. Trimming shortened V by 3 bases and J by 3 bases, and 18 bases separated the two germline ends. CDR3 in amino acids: CASSPQGAGVNYEQYF. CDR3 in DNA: TGTGCCAGCTCACCGCAAGGGGCAGGAGTAAACTACGAGCAGTACTTC.

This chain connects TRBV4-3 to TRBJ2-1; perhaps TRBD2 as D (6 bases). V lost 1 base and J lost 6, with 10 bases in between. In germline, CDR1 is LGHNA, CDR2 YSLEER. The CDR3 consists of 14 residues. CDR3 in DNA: TGCGCCAGCAGCCAAGTGGGGGACTCCAATGAGCAGTTCTTC. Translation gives CASSQVGDSNEQFF.

The CDR3 nucleotides are TGTGCCATCAGGAGCGGGGGGGAAGAGACCCAGTACTTC. Translation: CAIRSGGEETQYF. This chain links TRBV10-3 with TRBJ2-5, with 10 bases that match TRBD2. Germline CDR1 and CDR2: ENHRY and SYGVKD. V lost 6 bases, J lost 3 bases, and 1 base stayed unmatched. The CDR3 runs 13 residues.

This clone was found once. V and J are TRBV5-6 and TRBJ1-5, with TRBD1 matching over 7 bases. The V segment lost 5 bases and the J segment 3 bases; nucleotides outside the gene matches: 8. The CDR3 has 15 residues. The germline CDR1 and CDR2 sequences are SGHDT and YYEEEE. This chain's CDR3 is CASSFGTANNQPQHF. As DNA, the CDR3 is TGTGCCAGCAGTTTCGGGACAGCTAACAATCAGCCCCAGCATTTT.

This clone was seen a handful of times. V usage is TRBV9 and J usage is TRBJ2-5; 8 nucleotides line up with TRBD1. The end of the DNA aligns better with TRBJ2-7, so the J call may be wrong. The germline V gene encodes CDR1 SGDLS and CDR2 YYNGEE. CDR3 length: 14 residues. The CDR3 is CASSAGQEAYEQYF. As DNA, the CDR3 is TGTGCCAGCAGCGCGGGACAGGAAGCCTACGAGCAGTACTTC.

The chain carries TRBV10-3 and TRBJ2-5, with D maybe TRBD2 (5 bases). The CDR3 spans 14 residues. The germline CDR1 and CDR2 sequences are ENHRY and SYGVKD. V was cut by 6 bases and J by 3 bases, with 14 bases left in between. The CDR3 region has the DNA TGTGCCATCAGGGGCGGGTGGGGAGAAGAGACCCAGTACTTC. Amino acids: CAIRGGWGEETQYF.

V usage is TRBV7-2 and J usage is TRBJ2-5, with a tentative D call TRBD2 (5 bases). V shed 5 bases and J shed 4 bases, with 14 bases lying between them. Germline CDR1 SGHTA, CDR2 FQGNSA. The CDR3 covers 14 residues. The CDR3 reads CASSHPIAPETQYF. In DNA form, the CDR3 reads TGTGCCAGCAGCCACCCTATAGCGCCAGAGACCCAGTACTTC.

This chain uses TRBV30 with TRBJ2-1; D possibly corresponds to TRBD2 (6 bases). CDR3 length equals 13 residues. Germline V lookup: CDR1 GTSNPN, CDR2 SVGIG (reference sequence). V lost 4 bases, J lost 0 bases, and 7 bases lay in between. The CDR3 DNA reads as TGTGCCTGGACCGGGAGCTCCTACAATGAGCAGTTCTTC. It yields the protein CAWTGSSYNEQFF.

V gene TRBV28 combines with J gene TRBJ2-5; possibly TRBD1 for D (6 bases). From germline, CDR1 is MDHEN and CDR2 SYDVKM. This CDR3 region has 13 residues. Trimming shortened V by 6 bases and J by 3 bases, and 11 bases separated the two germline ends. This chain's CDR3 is CASSQGIEETQYF. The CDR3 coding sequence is TGTGCCAGCAGCCAGGGGATAGAAGAGACCCAGTACTTC.

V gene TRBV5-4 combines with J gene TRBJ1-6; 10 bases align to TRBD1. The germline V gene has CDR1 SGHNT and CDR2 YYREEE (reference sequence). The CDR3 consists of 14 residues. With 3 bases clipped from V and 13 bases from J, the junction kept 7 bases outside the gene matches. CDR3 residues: CASSSPGQGFPLHF. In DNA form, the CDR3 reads TGTGCCAGCAGCTCTCCGGGACAGGGGTTTCCCCTCCACTTT.

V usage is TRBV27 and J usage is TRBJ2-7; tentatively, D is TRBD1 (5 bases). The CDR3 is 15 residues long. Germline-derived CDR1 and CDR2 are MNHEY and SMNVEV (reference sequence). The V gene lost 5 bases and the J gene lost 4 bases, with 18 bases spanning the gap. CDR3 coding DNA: TGTGCCAGCAGTATCGGACAACCCATAGCTTACGAGCAGTACTTC. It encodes CASSIGQPIAYEQYF.